Each of the 27 T cell receptor beta chains below was sequenced from the same sample in a study of beta chain features in type 1 diabetes. Isolated RNA was reverse transcribed in full, so expressed TCRB transcripts were sequenced. Some clones are missing from TCRdb's copy, which holds only in-frame ones; the method was immunoSEQ multiplex PCR. Among tens of thousands of clones, over 60% were seen once, and the ten largest hold 2% to 2.5%. Source material: Tregs from blood. Receptors originate from a woman aged 40-49 years in good health.

The genes are TRBV4-1 and TRBJ2-3; D perhaps matches TRBD1 (5 bases). The CDR3 covers 15 residues. CDR1 is MGHRA, CDR2 YSYEKL, per germline. Trimming removed 4 bases at V and 6 bases at J, with 17 bases between. CDR3 nucleotide sequence: TGCGCCAGCAGCCCGCCCGCAGGGCGTCGTGATACGCAGTATTTT. It is translated as CASSPPAGRRDTQYF.

In its sample, this clone was seen a few times. V is TRBV4-3 and J is TRBJ2-3; possibly TRBD2 for D (6 bases). Germline CDR1 LGHNA, CDR2 YSLEER. CDR3 length equals 13 residues. Deletions cut 4 bases from V and 8 bases from J, with 13 bases between. As DNA, the CDR3 is TGCGCCAGCAGCCCGGGGGTTGAGGGTACGCAGTATTTT. Its translation: CASSPGVEGTQYF.

This sequence joins TRBV7-9 and TRBJ2-1, with D perhaps TRBD2 (7 bases). V lost 2 bases and J 4 bases, leaving 12 bases between the germline ends. Germline V gene sequence: CDR1 SEHNR, CDR2 FQNEAQ (reference sequence). CDR3 size: 15 residues. CDR3 in amino acids: CASSLWRGPYNEQFF. The DNA for the CDR3 is TGTGCCAGCAGCTTATGGCGGGGGCCGTACAATGAGCAGTTCTTC.

CDR3 amino acids: CASIQTTSGNTIYF. CDR3 coding DNA: TGCGCCAGCATACAGACAACATCTGGAAACACCATATATTTT. This chain uses TRBV10-2 with TRBJ1-3; D is uncertain. The CDR3 has 14 residues. The germline CDR1 and CDR2 sequences are WSHSY and SAAADI. V lost 7 bases, J lost 1 base, and 11 bases lay in between.

This clone was seen only a few times. V gene TRBV6-1 combines with J gene TRBJ2-3; D is perhaps TRBD2 (5 bases). The germline CDR1 and CDR2 sequences are MNHNS and SASEGT. There are 15 residues in the CDR3. V was shortened by 7 bases and J by 2 bases, with 16 bases between the two germline ends. The CDR3: CASTQRRLHTDTQYF. For the CDR3, the DNA is TGTGCCAGCACCCAAAGGAGACTACACACAGATACGCAGTATTTT.

The CDR3 is CASSPRGQGGEKLFF. The CDR3 DNA is TGTGCCAGCTCACCACGTGGTCAGGGGGGTGAAAAACTGTTTTTT. V is TRBV18 and J is TRBJ1-4, with 7 bases that match TRBD1. The J segment lost 7 bases and the V segment lost 1 base, leaving 6 bases of the junction unmatched. There are 15 residues in the CDR3. Germline V gene lookup returns CDR1 KGHSH and CDR2 LQKENI.

The genes are TRBV6-4 and TRBJ2-3; the match to TRBD1 covers 12 bases. The CDR3 spans 15 residues. The V segment lost 6 bases and the J segment 3 bases; nucleotides outside the gene matches: 4. The germline V gene encodes CDR1 MRHNA and CDR2 SNTAGT. Here the CDR3 reads CASSAGQGATDTQYF. The CDR3 region has the DNA TGTGCCAGCAGCGCGGGACAGGGGGCAACAGATACGCAGTATTTT.

The chain links TRBV10-3 to TRBJ2-1; TRBD2 aligns across 14 bases. Losses at the gene ends were 3 bases for V and 6 bases for J; bases not matched to a gene: 4. This CDR3 is built from 16 residues. The germline V gene has CDR1 ENHRY and CDR2 SYGVKD. The CDR3 DNA is TGTGCCATCAGTGACCGTGGACTAGCGGGGGGCAATGAGCAGTTCTTC. Protein: CAISDRGLAGGNEQFF.

This clone occurred once. The CDR3 region is CASSPGQKAFF. CDR3 DNA: TGTGCCAGCAGCCCAGGACAGAAAGCTTTCTTT. The chain uses TRBV7-9 and TRBJ1-1; D might be TRBD1 (6 bases). This CDR3 region has 11 residues. V lost 5 bases and J lost 9, with 10 bases in between. From germline, CDR1 is SEHNR and CDR2 FQNEAQ (reference sequence). Looking up the rest from reference TRBV7-9 and TRBJ1-1 gives the full variable domain: DTGVSQNPRHKITKRGQNVTFRCDPISEHNRLYWYRQTLGQGPEFLTYFQNEAQLEKSRLLSDRFSAERPKGSFSTLEIQRTEQGDSAMYLCASSPGQKAFFGQGTRLTVV.

The chain uses TRBV2 and TRBJ1-1, with 7 positions matching TRBD1. The germline CDR1 and CDR2 sequences are SNHLY and FYNNEI. The CDR3 consists of 12 residues. J lost 5 bases, V lost 7 bases, and 4 bases had no gene match. CDR3 bases: TGTGCCAGCAAGGGGGCCCTGACTGAAGCTTTCTTT. It specifies CASKGALTEAFF.

The V call is TRBV13, the J call TRBJ1-1, with a tentative D call TRBD1 (6 bases). Germline loops: CDR1 PRHDT, CDR2 FYEKMQ (reference sequence). Between the trimmed V and J ends, which lost 4 bases and 0 bases, there was a span of 12 bases. This CDR3 has 15 amino acids. This chain's CDR3 is CASSSPGQLNTEAFF. DNA for the CDR3: TGTGCCAGCAGCTCCCCGGGACAACTGAACACTGAAGCTTTCTTT.

This chain uses TRBV7-2 with TRBJ2-3; 12 positions agree with TRBD2. The V gene end was trimmed by 6 bases and the J gene end by 2 bases; junction bases not matched to a gene: 9. CDR1 and CDR2 from the germline V gene are SGHTA and FQGNSA. This CDR3 comprises 17 residues. CDR3 protein: CASRPKTSGGHTDTQYF. The DNA for the CDR3 is TGTGCCAGCAGACCTAAGACTAGCGGGGGACACACAGATACGCAGTATTTT.

The chain carries TRBV18 and TRBJ1-2; the D is unclear. CDR3 length: 16 amino acids. The germline gives CDR1 KGHSH, CDR2 LQKENI. The V end was cut by 4 bases, the J end by 3 bases, with 18 bases between. In DNA, the CDR3 is TGTGCCAGCTCACTACTACCCGCGGGCCTAGACTATGGCTACACCTTC. Its protein product is CASSLLPAGLDYGYTF.

The chain is built from TRBV7-9 and TRBJ1-1; tentative D call: TRBD1 (5 bases). Germline CDR1 reads SEHNR; CDR2 reads FQNEAQ (reference sequence). CDR3 length: 13 residues. V lost 1 base to trimming and J lost 5 bases, with 8 bases between them. The CDR3 region is CASSLDQGTEAFF. CDR3 DNA sequence: TGTGCCAGCAGCTTAGACCAGGGTACTGAAGCTTTCTTT.

This chain connects TRBV7-9 to TRBJ1-2; 7 nucleotides line up with TRBD1. The CDR3 contains 15 residues. V lost 4 bases and J lost 5; bases outside the gene matches: 10. CDR1 and CDR2 from the germline V gene are SEHNR and FQNEAQ (reference sequence). The CDR3 protein is CASSSPLGQRYGYTF. The CDR3, as DNA: TGTGCCAGCAGCTCCCCCTTGGGACAGCGTTATGGCTACACCTTC.

This rearrangement joins TRBV9 to TRBJ2-1; no definite D call. The CDR3 extends over 14 amino acids. CDR1 and CDR2 from the germline V gene are SGDLS and YYNGEE. V shed 0 bases and J shed 5 bases, with 9 bases lying between them. CDR3 region: CASSVELRDNEQFF. The CDR3 bases are TGTGCCAGCAGCGTAGAGTTGCGCGACAATGAGCAGTTCTTC.

V is TRBV6-5 and J is TRBJ1-1; 12 bases match TRBD1. The CDR3 has 15 residues. V dropped 3 bases and J dropped 7; count of bases not matched to a gene: 6. CDR1 is MNHEY and CDR2 is SVGAGI in the germline V gene. CDR3 bases: TGTGCCAGCAGTTATGATGGGACAGGGGGCAGTGAAGCTTTCTTT. Amino acids: CASSYDGTGGSEAFF.

This rearrangement joins TRBV5-1 to TRBJ2-5; the match to TRBD1 covers 8 bases. With the DNA end fitting TRBJ2-7 better, the J assignment may be wrong. Germline V gene lookup returns CDR1 SGHRS and CDR2 YFSETQ. This CDR3 comprises 16 residues. In DNA form, the CDR3 reads TGCGCCAGCAGCTTGGGCCCGGACAGGGTAAAAGACGAGCAGTACTTC. Translation: CASSLGPDRVKDEQYF.

This rearrangement joins TRBV6-6 to TRBJ2-5; D gene unclear. The CDR3 consists of 14 residues. CDR1 MNHNY and CDR2 SVGAGI come from the germline V gene (reference sequence). Trimming cost V 0 bases and J 5 bases, with 10 bases left between them. Here the CDR3 reads CASSYSPVYETQYF. The CDR3 coding sequence is TGTGCCAGCAGTTACTCGCCGGTGTACGAGACCCAGTACTTC.

The gene calls are TRBV6-6 and TRBJ2-5; the D is unclear. Germline CDR1 reads MNHNY; CDR2 reads SVGAGI (reference sequence). This CDR3 comprises 13 residues. Trimming shortened V by 1 base and J by 1 base, and 4 bases separated the two germline ends. CDR3 coding DNA: TGTGCCAGCAGTTACTGGGCCCAAGAGACCCAGTACTTC. Amino acids: CASSYWAQETQYF.

V is TRBV5-1 and J is TRBJ2-3; 7 bases align to TRBD1. The CDR3 length is 15 residues. Trimming at V came to 6 bases and at J to 3 bases, leaving 10 bases not matched to a gene. Germline values: CDR1 SGHRS, CDR2 YFSETQ. CDR3 in DNA: TGCGCCAGCAACGTACAGGGGAGAGTGACAGATACGCAGTATTTT. It codes for CASNVQGRVTDTQYF.

To note about this clone: Its ends do not fully match the called genes, so a read error is possible. The J gene is TRBJ2-7, the V gene TRBV7-9; a possible D gene is TRBD1 (5 bases). This CDR3 has 16 amino acids. Germline CDR1 SEHNR, CDR2 FQNEAQ (reference sequence). This CDR3 is CAGSKGVGPVSYEQYF. CDR3 coding DNA: TGTGCCGGCAGCAAAGGGGTGGGGCCCGTCTCCTACGAGCAGTACTTC. Based on the CDR3 plus reference TRBV7-9 and TRBJ2-7, the full variable domain is DTGVSQNPRHKITKRGQNVTFRCDPISEHNRLYWYRQTLGQGPEFLTYFQNEAQLEKSRLLSDRFSAERPKGSFSTLEIQRTEQGDSAMYLCAGSKGVGPVSYEQYFGPGTRLTVT.

This clone was seen just once. This chain joins TRBV5-4 and TRBJ2-2, with D maybe TRBD2 (6 bases). Between the trimmed V and J ends, which lost 4 bases and 6 bases, there was a span of 10 bases. The CDR3 runs to 13 residues. The germline V gene encodes CDR1 SGHNT and CDR2 YYREEE (reference sequence). The CDR3 sequence: CASSPGRPGELFF. CDR3 DNA: TGTGCCAGCAGCCCAGGGAGGCCCGGGGAGCTGTTTTTT.

This clone has a handful of counts. The chain combines TRBV7-2 with TRBJ1-4; D possibly corresponds to TRBD1 (5 bases). Trimming stripped 5 bases from V and 8 bases from J, with 18 bases between. Germline assignment: CDR1 SGHTA and CDR2 FQGNSA. The CDR3 runs 15 residues. The DNA of the CDR3 is TGTGCCAGCAGCACCGACAGAGGACCCCGGGAAAAACTGTTTTTT. It specifies CASSTDRGPREKLFF.

V usage is TRBV7-2 and J usage is TRBJ2-1, with D perhaps TRBD1 (7 bases). The length of the CDR3 is 16 residues. V lost 5 bases, J lost 8 bases, and 22 bases lay in between. Germline CDR1 reads SGHTA; CDR2 reads FQGNSA. The CDR3 here is CASSPRPGDSAHEQFF. The CDR3 nucleotides are TGTGCCAGCAGCCCCCGACCGGGGGACAGCGCTCATGAGCAGTTCTTC.

This clone was recorded once. The V gene is TRBV7-2, the J gene TRBJ2-2; tentatively, D is TRBD2 (6 bases). The CDR3 sequence is 16 residues long. The V end lost 3 bases, the J end lost 2 bases, and 13 bases lay between the germline ends. The germline V gene has CDR1 SGHTA and CDR2 FQGNSA. CDR3 region: CASSFLRGVNTGELFF. For the CDR3, the DNA is TGTGCCAGCAGCTTTTTGCGGGGAGTTAACACCGGGGAGCTGTTTTTT.

V and J are TRBV10-3 and TRBJ1-5, with 9 bases aligning to TRBD1. J lost 3 bases, V lost 6 bases, and 6 bases had no gene match. Germline V gene lookup returns CDR1 ENHRY and CDR2 SYGVKD. The CDR3 totals 15 residues. CDR3 in amino acids: CAISAGQGHNQPQHF. Written as DNA, the CDR3 is TGTGCCATCAGCGCCGGACAGGGGCACAATCAGCCCCAGCATTTT.